This T cell receptor beta chain was sequenced for a study of T cell repertoires in ileal Crohn's disease. Overall study context: Median disease duration was approximately eight years; 35% smoked at surgery. Operated complications were stricturing disease (roughly 61%) and penetrating disease (39%). Findings of the study overall: Active smokers at surgery had more clonal expansions than non-smokers.

TCRdb keeps only in-frame clones here, not all; method: immunoSEQ multiplex PCR. Among about 13,000 clones listed, over 65% were seen once. Eligibility required adulthood, ileal or ileocolonic Crohn's disease and indicated ileocolonic resection. As concerns this clone: Its antigen is still unknown.

The sequence was collected from an adult with Crohn's disease. Sequenced sample: ileal tissue.

The CDR3 nucleotides read TGTGCCTGGGACAGGGGGACGGGTGAGCAGTACTTC. Protein sequence: CAWDRGTGEQYF. The chain recombines TRBV30 with TRBJ2-7, with 9 bases lining up with TRBD1. CDR3 size: 12 residues. Germline assignment: CDR1 GTSNPN and CDR2 SVGIG (reference sequence). V lost 5 bases and J lost 7; bases outside the gene matches: 6.